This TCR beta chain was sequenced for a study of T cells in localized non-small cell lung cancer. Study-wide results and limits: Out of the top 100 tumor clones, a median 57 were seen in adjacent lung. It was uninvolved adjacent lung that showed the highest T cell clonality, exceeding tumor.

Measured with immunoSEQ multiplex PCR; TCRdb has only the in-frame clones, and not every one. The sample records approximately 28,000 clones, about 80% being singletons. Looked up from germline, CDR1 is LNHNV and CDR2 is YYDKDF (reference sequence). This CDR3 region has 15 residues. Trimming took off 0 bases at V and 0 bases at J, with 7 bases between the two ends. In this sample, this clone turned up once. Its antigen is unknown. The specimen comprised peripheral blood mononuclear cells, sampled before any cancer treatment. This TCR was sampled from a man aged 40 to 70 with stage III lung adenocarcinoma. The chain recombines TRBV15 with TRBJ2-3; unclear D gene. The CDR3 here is CATSRDYVSTDTQYF. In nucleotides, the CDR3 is TGTGCCACCAGCAGAGATTATGTAAGCACAGATACGCAGTATTTT.